This TCR beta chain emerged from a study of blood T cell repertoires in COVID-19. The data were produced by immunoSEQ multiplex PCR, yet TCRdb's version contains in-frame clones alone and is incomplete. The sample carries 650,000 to 800,000 clones, 85% to 90% recorded once. Sequencing used peripheral blood. The clonotype comes from a young woman with acute or convalescent COVID-19.

The CDR3 region has the DNA TGCGCCAGCAGCCGATCAGAAGGACAGGGTAGTGAAAAACTGTTTTTT. Residues: CASSRSEGQGSEKLFF. The V and J genes are TRBV4-3 and TRBJ1-4; 8 bases match TRBD1. There are 16 residues in the CDR3. Trimming cost V 4 bases and J 7 bases; bases outside gene matches: 11. The germline CDR1 and CDR2 sequences are LGHNA and YSLEER.